Below are 5 T cell receptor beta chains sequenced from a single sample in a study of blood T cells in healthy people across ages. Then a second PCR, running roughly 7 to 11 cycles, was carried out with a sample-barcoded 5' primer and a J-beta primer mix. A single record per CDR3 protein comes from TCRdb applying MiXCR to the 5' RACE reads. The sample carries about 650,000 distinct CDR3 sequences, about 30% recorded once. Sequenced: blood. The receptors here all came from a woman of 80 years or more in good health.

This clonotype was observed a handful of times. J is TRBJ1-1 and V is TRBV5-5; 10 positions agree with TRBD1. Germline trimming cut 4 bases from V and 1 base from J; bases unmatched to any gene: 7. The V gene's germline CDR1 is SGHKS and CDR2 YYEKEE (reference sequence). The CDR3 covers 16 residues. The CDR3 DNA reads TGTGCCAGCAGCCTGGGGGACAGGGGAGGGAACACTGAAGCTTTCTTT. It translates to CASSLGDRGGNTEAFF.

This clonotype was detected many times. V is TRBV7-9 and J is TRBJ1-1; D is ambiguous. The V gene lost 5 bases and the J gene lost 0 bases, with 16 bases spanning the gap. CDR1 SEHNR and CDR2 FQNEAQ come from the germline V gene (reference sequence). The CDR3 loop spans 16 amino acids. The CDR3 is CASSLAPALMNTEAFF. As DNA, the CDR3 is TGTGCCAGCAGCCTCGCACCCGCCTTAATGAACACTGAAGCTTTCTTT. Using reference TRBV7-9 and TRBJ1-1 for the parts outside the CDR3, the full variable domain is DTGVSQNPRHKITKRGQNVTFRCDPISEHNRLYWYRQTLGQGPEFLTYFQNEAQLEKSRLLSDRFSAERPKGSFSTLEIQRTEQGDSAMYLCASSLAPALMNTEAFFGQGTRLTVV.

The table lists this clonotype with a count of one. This may be a read error, as it is one base from a much larger clone. The rearrangement links TRBV6-6 to TRBJ2-5; D ambiguous. The germline CDR1 and CDR2 sequences are MNHNY and SVGAGI (reference sequence). The V end was cut by 2 bases, the J end by 4 bases, with 8 bases between. The CDR3 covers 13 residues. In nucleotides, the CDR3 is TGTGCCAGCAGTTACGGTATTCGAGAGACCCAGTACTTC. Encoded protein: CASSYGIRETQYF.

The chain recombines TRBV6-2 or TRBV6-3 with TRBJ1-1; 7 positions match TRBD1. The V gene end was trimmed by 8 bases and the J gene end by 0 bases; junction bases not matched to a gene: 3. The CDR3 runs 13 residues. The V gene's germline CDR1 is MNHEY and CDR2 SVGEGT. The CDR3, as DNA: TGTGCCAGCGGGGACAGCCTGAACACTGAAGCTTTCTTT. Protein: CASGDSLNTEAFF.

The DNA of the CDR3 is TGTGCCAGCAGCTACCGACTAGCGGGGGGGGGAGATACGCAGTATTTT. Translated: CASSYRLAGGGDTQYF. This chain joins TRBV7-3 and TRBJ2-3, with TRBD2 identical over 14 bases. The CDR3 has 16 residues. The germline CDR1 and CDR2 sequences are SGHTA and FQGTGA. The trim removed 4 bases at V and 5 bases at J, leaving 5 bases unmatched.